Presented here are 27 T cell receptor beta chains from one specimen sequenced in a study of T cells in Graves' hyperthyroidism and ophthalmopathy. TCR beta CDR3 regions were amplified from RNA. The HTBI primer set served for first-round RT-PCR of the TCR CDR3. Each CDR3 protein gets one entry after TCRdb re-called the multiplex PCR reads with MiXCR. The top ten hold roughly 35% of the sample, which has some 350,000 distinct CDR3 sequences, approximately 15% seen once. The sample comprised blood. These receptors were obtained from a woman aged 40 to 50 with Graves' ophthalmopathy.

In this sample, this clonotype turned up many times. The chain uses TRBV15 and TRBJ2-5; D gene unclear. The CDR3 extends over 15 amino acids. Germline lookup yields CDR1 LNHNV and CDR2 YYDKDF (reference sequence). The germline V and J ends were trimmed by 0 bases and 5 bases, with 13 bases remaining between them. The CDR3 DNA is TGTGCCACCAGCAGAGATCTGGCAGAAGGTGAGACCCAGTACTTC. The encoded protein is CATSRDLAEGETQYF.

The chain recombines TRBV14 with TRBJ2-2, with 9 nucleotides matching TRBD2. CDR3 size: 17 residues. Trimming cost V 7 bases and J 4 bases; bases outside gene matches: 13. Germline V gene data show CDR1 as SGHDN and CDR2 as FVKESK. DNA of the CDR3: TGTGCCAGCACCCATGGATTTAGCGGGGGTGGCACCGGGGAGCTGTTTTTT. Translating gives CASTHGFSGGGTGELFF.

The sample holds a few counts of this clonotype. The V call is TRBV28, the J call TRBJ1-1; the match to TRBD1 covers 8 bases. The germline V gene has CDR1 MDHEN and CDR2 SYDVKM. With 8 bases clipped from V and 4 bases from J, the junction kept 9 bases outside the gene matches. The CDR3 has 14 residues. The CDR3 DNA reads as TGTGCCAGCCGGGGCCGACAGGGGAGCACTGAAGCTTTCTTT. Protein product: CASRGRQGSTEAFF.

This clonotype was observed many times. The chain couples TRBV28 to TRBJ1-4; 8 bases match TRBD1. The CDR3 runs to 14 residues. V lost 4 bases, J lost 2 bases, and 0 bases stayed unmatched. The germline V gene encodes CDR1 MDHEN and CDR2 SYDVKM. The CDR3: CASSWTGTNEKLFF. DNA for the CDR3: TGTGCCAGCAGTTGGACAGGGACTAATGAAAAACTGTTTTTT.

In its sample, this clonotype was seen many times. This chain connects TRBV11-2 to TRBJ1-1; D may be TRBD1 (6 bases). Germline-derived CDR1 and CDR2 are SGHAT and FQNNGV. V was trimmed by 3 bases and J by 2 bases, leaving 22 bases between them. There are 18 residues in the CDR3. The CDR3 loop is CASSLGGAGGLLNTEAFF. The CDR3 DNA reads as TGTGCCAGCAGCTTGGGAGGGGCGGGGGGCCTTTTAAACACTGAAGCTTTCTTT.

The gene calls are TRBV20-1 and TRBJ1-2; unclear D gene. V dropped 0 bases and J dropped 1 base, with 15 bases sitting between them. CDR3 length: 16 residues. Germline V CDR1 and CDR2: DFQATT, SNEGSKA (reference sequence). The DNA of the CDR3 is TGCAGTGCTAGAGACCCGCGTCGACGCGATAACTATGGCTACACCTTC. The encoded protein is CSARDPRRRDNYGYTF.

The chain has TRBV9 and TRBJ1-3; D not resolved. The germline V gene has CDR1 SGDLS and CDR2 YYNGEE. The V end was cut by 1 base, the J end by 0 bases, with 11 bases between. The CDR3 has 16 residues. The CDR3 nucleotides read TGTGCCAGCAGCGTACTTGGAGCGATCTCTGGAAACACCATATATTTT. It yields the protein CASSVLGAISGNTIYF. Supplemented by reference TRBV9 and TRBJ1-3, the full variable domain reads DSGVTQTPKHLITATGQRVTLRCSPRSGDLSVYWYQQSLDQGLQFLIQYYNGEERAKGNILERFSAQQFPDLHSELNLSSLELGDSALYFCASSVLGAISGNTIYFGEGSWLTVV.

This clonotype has ten or more counts. The rearrangement links TRBV7-2 to TRBJ2-4; TRBD2 might be the D (5 bases). The germline CDR1 and CDR2 sequences are SGHTA and FQGNSA. Trimming took 7 bases from V and 7 from J, leaving 14 bases between them. The CDR3 spans 13 residues. CDR3 nucleotide sequence: TGTGCCAGCACCCCCGGCGGGCTGAACATTCAGTACTTC. Translated: CASTPGGLNIQYF.

This clonotype came up many times. The chain has TRBV2 and TRBJ2-1; 7 nucleotides line up with TRBD1. J lost 4 bases, V lost 3 bases, and 3 bases had no gene match. CDR1 and CDR2 (germline): SNHLY, FYNNEI. This CDR3 comprises 14 residues. The CDR3 reads CASSEQGVYNEQFF. The CDR3 nucleotides are TGTGCCAGCAGTGAGCAGGGGGTTTACAATGAGCAGTTCTTC.

The chain carries TRBV25-1 and TRBJ1-5; 7 bases are shared with TRBD1. Germline-derived CDR1 and CDR2 are MGHDK and SYGVNS. The trim removed 4 bases at V and 3 bases at J, leaving 3 bases unmatched. This CDR3 is 14 amino acids long. The CDR3 nucleotides read TGTGCCAGCAGTGGAGACAGGGACAATCAGCCCCAGCATTTT. It codes for CASSGDRDNQPQHF.

This clonotype was counted ten times or more. The chain couples TRBV28 to TRBJ1-5, with 8 bases lining up with TRBD1. Germline V gene data show CDR1 as MDHEN and CDR2 as SYDVKM. Germline trimming cut 9 bases from V and 5 bases from J; bases unmatched to any gene: 6. There are 13 residues in the CDR3. In DNA, the CDR3 is TGTGCCAGTAAAAGACAGGGGTATCAGCCCCAGCATTTT. Translating gives CASKRQGYQPQHF. The full variable domain, its missing parts supplied by reference TRBV28 and TRBJ1-5, is DVKVTQSSRYLVKRTGEKVFLECVQDMDHENMFWYRQDPGLGLRLIYFSYDVKMKEKGDIPEGYSVSREKKERFSLILESASTNQTSMYLCASKRQGYQPQHFGDGTRLSIL.

This clonotype was seen at least ten times. The chain combines TRBV2 with TRBJ2-5; 10 nucleotides line up with TRBD2. This CDR3 comprises 14 residues. V gave up 6 bases and J gave up 3 bases; unmatched junction bases: 4. CDR1 and CDR2 from the germline V gene are SNHLY and FYNNEI. The CDR3 spells CASRRTSGKETQYF. In DNA form, the CDR3 reads TGTGCCAGCAGAAGGACTAGCGGTAAAGAGACCCAGTACTTC.

V is TRBV14 and J is TRBJ1-1; 12 bases agree with TRBD1. CDR1 and CDR2 from the germline V gene are SGHDN and FVKESK. This CDR3 is 15 amino acids long. Losses at the gene ends were 4 bases for V and 4 bases for J; bases not matched to a gene: 4. CDR3 sequence reads: CASSPRGQGATEAFF. CDR3 coding DNA: TGTGCCAGCAGCCCTCGGGGACAGGGGGCCACTGAAGCTTTCTTT.

The CDR3 nucleotides are TGTGCCAGCAGTTACACAGCCTTGGGGCAGTACTTC. The encoded protein is CASSYTALGQYF. The rearrangement joins TRBV6-2 or TRBV6-3 to TRBJ2-7; no clear D gene. CDR3 size: 12 residues. Germline V CDR1 and CDR2: MNHEY, SVGEGT. Between the trimmed V and J ends, which lost 2 bases and 9 bases, there was a span of 11 bases.

This clonotype came up a few times. The V gene is TRBV28, the J gene TRBJ2-7; unclear D gene. The germline V gene has CDR1 MDHEN and CDR2 SYDVKM. Trimming removed 2 bases at V and 0 bases at J, with 11 bases between. CDR3 length: 15 residues. The CDR3: CASSLKWRSSYEQYF. The CDR3 bases are TGTGCCAGCAGTTTAAAGTGGCGGAGCTCCTACGAGCAGTACTTC.

This clonotype has only a few counts. The chain is built from TRBV9 and TRBJ2-5; 9 nucleotides line up with TRBD1. The germline V gene encodes CDR1 SGDLS and CDR2 YYNGEE. Trimming at V came to 3 bases and at J to 4 bases, leaving 13 bases not matched to a gene. CDR3 length: 17 amino acids. DNA of the CDR3: TGTGCCAGCAGCGCAGCCCTCACGGGACAGGGTGGAGAGACCCAGTACTTC. This gives the protein CASSAALTGQGGETQYF.

This clonotype was found many times. This sequence joins TRBV2 and TRBJ2-5, with 7 bases identical to TRBD2. Germline CDR1 and CDR2: SNHLY and FYNNEI. Trimming removed 9 bases from V and 1 base from J; junction bases left unmatched: 11. This CDR3 region has 15 residues. The CDR3 is CASLLLRGSQETQYF. In nucleotides, the CDR3 is TGTGCCAGTTTGCTTCTGCGGGGGTCCCAAGAGACCCAGTACTTC.

In its sample, this clonotype was seen a few times. The J gene is TRBJ1-6, the V gene TRBV18; TRBD1 matches 7 bases. Per the germline V gene, CDR1 is KGHSH and CDR2 is LQKENI. This CDR3 is built from 16 residues. The V gene end was trimmed by 6 bases and the J gene end by 6 bases; junction bases not matched to a gene: 11. In DNA form, the CDR3 reads TGTGCCAGCTCGCCTCAGGGGGTGAGGTTTAATTCACCCCTCCACTTT. It specifies CASSPQGVRFNSPLHF.

At least ten counts were recorded for this clonotype. The rearrangement uses TRBV6-1 and TRBJ2-1, with D uncertain. The ends were cut back, 1 base at V and 5 bases at J, with 18 bases in the middle. The germline gives CDR1 MNHNS, CDR2 SASEGT. CDR3 size: 17 residues. The CDR3: CASSEGPTETGDNEQFF. The CDR3 DNA follows: TGTGCCAGCAGTGAAGGCCCTACAGAGACCGGAGACAATGAGCAGTTCTTC.

This clonotype was recorded at least ten times. The rearrangement uses TRBV6-5 and TRBJ1-5, with 7 nucleotides matching TRBD1. CDR1 is MNHEY, CDR2 SVGAGI, per germline. V lost 1 base and J lost 1; bases outside the gene matches: 7. This CDR3 has 17 amino acids. The CDR3 spells CASSYWGQTVSNQPQHF. In DNA, the CDR3 is TGTGCCAGCAGTTACTGGGGACAGACGGTGAGCAATCAGCCCCAGCATTTT.

The table lists this clonotype with many counts. V gene TRBV19 combines with J gene TRBJ2-1, with 12 bases that match TRBD2. The germline V gene has CDR1 LNHDA and CDR2 SQIVND (reference sequence). The CDR3 consists of 15 residues. The J segment lost 2 bases and the V segment lost 7 bases, leaving 3 bases of the junction unmatched. In DNA form, the CDR3 reads TGTGCCAGTACACCTAGCGGGAGGGCCTACAATGAGCAGTTCTTC. Amino acids: CASTPSGRAYNEQFF.

In its sample, this clonotype was seen many times. V gene TRBV5-1 combines with J gene TRBJ2-1, with 9 bases identical to TRBD1. CDR3 length: 15 residues. After removal of 3 bases from V and 7 bases from J, the junction contained 8 bases not matched to a gene. The germline CDR1 and CDR2 sequences are SGHRS and YFSETQ. For the CDR3, the DNA is TGCGCCAGCAGCTGGACCGGGACAGGGAATAATGAGCAGTTCTTC. Residues: CASSWTGTGNNEQFF. Looking up the rest from reference TRBV5-1 and TRBJ2-1 gives the full variable domain: KAGVTQTPRYLIKTRGQQVTLSCSPISGHRSVSWYQQTPGQGLQFLFEYFSETQRNKGNFPGRFSGRQFSNSRSEMNVSTLELGDSALYLCASSWTGTGNNEQFFGPGTRLTVL.

CDR3 nucleotide sequence: TGCGCCAGCGTCGCCGGGACCGAAAACTACAATGAGCAGTTCTTC. This encodes CASVAGTENYNEQFF. The chain combines TRBV5-1 with TRBJ2-1; TRBD1 or TRBD2 may be the D gene (5 bases each). The germline V gene encodes CDR1 SGHRS and CDR2 YFSETQ. V dropped 7 bases and J dropped 3 bases, with 17 bases sitting between them. The CDR3 runs 15 residues.

This clonotype has a count of ten or more. V and J are TRBV7-2 and TRBJ2-7; 8 bases are a match to TRBD2. From germline, CDR1 is SGHTA and CDR2 FQGNSA. J was trimmed by 3 bases and V by 2 bases; bases with no gene match: 3. The CDR3 covers 14 residues. The CDR3 is CASSLTSGLYEQYF. CDR3 in DNA: TGTGCCAGCAGCTTAACTAGCGGCCTCTACGAGCAGTACTTC.

This clonotype has a single count. This sequence joins TRBV20-1 and TRBJ2-1; TRBD2 is a possible D gene (5 bases). The germline CDR1 and CDR2 sequences are DFQATT and SNEGSKA (reference sequence). Trimming took 4 bases from V and 10 from J, leaving 8 bases between them. There are 10 residues in the CDR3. CDR3 in DNA: TGCAGTGCTACGAAGCGGGAGCAGTTCTTC. Protein sequence: CSATKREQFF.

This clonotype was counted between two and nine times. A single base separates this from a much larger clone, so it may be a read error. This rearrangement joins TRBV28 to TRBJ2-1; 10 bases match TRBD2. This CDR3 is 16 amino acids long. Germline V lookup: CDR1 MDHEN, CDR2 SYDVKM. The CDR3 spells CASSLPSGSRRNGQFF. Written as DNA, the CDR3 is TGTGCCAGCAGTCTGCCTAGCGGGAGCAGGCGCAATGGGCAGTTCTTC. The variable domain in full, completed from reference TRBV28 and TRBJ2-1, reads DVKVTQSSRYLVKRTGEKVFLECVQDMDHENMFWYRQDPGLGLRLIYFSYDVKMKEKGDIPEGYSVSREKKERFSLILESASTNQTSMYLCASSLPSGSRRNGQFFGPGTRLTVL.

There are many counts of this clonotype. The V call is TRBV2, the J call TRBJ2-7, with 7 bases aligning to TRBD1. The CDR3 has 15 residues. V was clipped by 3 bases and J by 3 bases; unmatched bases: 8. Germline loops: CDR1 SNHLY, CDR2 FYNNEI. CDR3 bases: TGTGCCAGCAGTGAGGGACAGTTAATTAGCTACGAGCAGTACTTC. Residues: CASSEGQLISYEQYF.